The T cell receptor (beta chain) under discussion was sequenced for a study of shared clonotypes between healthy human individuals. Study background: CD8 memory received one plate per donor, CD8 naive two, CD4 memory three and CD4 naive three. Study-wide results and caveats: Though the depth was large, rarefaction showed that sorted-subset sequencing was incomplete.

Germline CDR1 SGHTA, CDR2 FQGNSA. The V gene end was trimmed by 2 bases and the J gene end by 3 bases; junction bases not matched to a gene: 4. The CDR3 is 14 residues long. Details on this clone: Its specificity is not known.

Sequencing used immunoSEQ multiplex PCR; TCRdb keeps in-frame clones, though not all of them. Of over 2 million clones detected, approximately 90% appear once; the ten largest clones hold approximately 0.39%. Every one of the donors was a Caucasian adult that lived in Nashville, Tennessee. A CD45RA-negative memory subset and a CD45RA+ naive subset were separated from the CD4+ cells. V and J are TRBV7-2 and TRBJ2-7, with 7 bases identical to TRBD2. This TCR was sampled from a man aged 18 to 30 in good health. Some clones in this sample may be carry-over from other donors' samples. The sequenced material came from naive CD4+ T cells from PBMCs. Subset of the sample: CD45RA+ positively selected. The chain's CDR3 is CASSLTAGVYEQYF. The DNA of the CDR3 is TGTGCCAGCAGCTTAACTGCGGGAGTCTACGAGCAGTACTTC.